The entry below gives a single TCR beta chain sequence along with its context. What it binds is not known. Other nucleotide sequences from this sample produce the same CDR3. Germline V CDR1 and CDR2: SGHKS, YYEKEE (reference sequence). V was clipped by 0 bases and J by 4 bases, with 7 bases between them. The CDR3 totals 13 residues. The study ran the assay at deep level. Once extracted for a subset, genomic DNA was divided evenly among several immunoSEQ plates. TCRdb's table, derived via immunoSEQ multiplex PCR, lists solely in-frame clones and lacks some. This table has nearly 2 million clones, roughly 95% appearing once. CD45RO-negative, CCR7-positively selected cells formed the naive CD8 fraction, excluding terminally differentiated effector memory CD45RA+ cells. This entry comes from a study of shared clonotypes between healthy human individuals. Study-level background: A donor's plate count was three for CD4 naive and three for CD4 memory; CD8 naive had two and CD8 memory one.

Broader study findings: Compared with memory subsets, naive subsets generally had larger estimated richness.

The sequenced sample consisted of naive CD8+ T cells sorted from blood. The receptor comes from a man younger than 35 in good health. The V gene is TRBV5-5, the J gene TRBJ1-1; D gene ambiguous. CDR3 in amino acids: CASSLGLGTEAFF. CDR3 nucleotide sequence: TGTGCCAGCAGCTTGGGTTTGGGCACTGAAGCTTTCTTT. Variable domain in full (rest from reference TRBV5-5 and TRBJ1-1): DAGVTQSPTHLIKTRGQQVTLRCSPISGHKSVSWYQQVLGQGPQFIFQYYEKEERGRGNFPDRFSARQFPNYSSELNVNALLLGDSALYLCASSLGLGTEAFFGQGTRLTVV.